This is a list of T cell receptor beta chains from one sample in a study of blood T cells in healthy people across ages. In TCRdb, the 5' RACE reads were re-called with MiXCR into one record per CDR3 protein. This table holds 600,000 to 850,000 distinct CDR3 sequences, roughly 25% found once. This sample also appeared in a second study, on T cells of mothers and their children.

The sequenced sample was blood. Receptors originate from a boy aged 5-17 years in good health. CDR3s include the opening cysteine and the closing phenylalanine or tryptophan. The order of the fields is D gene, clone size, J gene, V gene, CDR3 protein, CDR3 DNA. The D gene is left open where the match is weak. Clone size is shown for a subset of rows, as once, few, many or a class of expanded clone.

D gene: NA
clone size: NA
J gene: TRBJ2-3
V gene: TRBV9
CDR3 protein: CASSKRDSGPTDTQYF
CDR3 DNA: TGTGCCAGCAGCAAACGGGATTCCGGCCCCACAGATACGCAGTATTTT

D gene: NA
clone size: few
J gene: TRBJ2-7
V gene: TRBV3-1
CDR3 protein: CASSRGIPESRGSPYEQYF
CDR3 DNA: TGTGCCAGCAGCCGAGGGATCCCCGAATCTCGGGGATCCCCCTACGAGCAGTACTTC

D gene: NA
clone size: few
J gene: TRBJ2-5
V gene: TRBV12-5
CDR3 protein: CASGLGAEQETQYF
CDR3 DNA: TGTGCTAGTGGTTTAGGCGCCGAACAAGAGACCCAGTACTTC

D gene: NA
clone size: NA
J gene: TRBJ2-7
V gene: TRBV7-9
CDR3 protein: CASSPRTAAYEQYF
CDR3 DNA: TGTGCCAGCAGCCCCAGGACGGCCGCCTACGAGCAGTACTTC

D gene: NA
clone size: many
J gene: TRBJ2-7
V gene: TRBV29-1
CDR3 protein: CSVVASYEQYF
CDR3 DNA: TGCAGCGTTGTTGCGTCCTACGAGCAGTACTTC

D gene: NA
clone size: NA
J gene: TRBJ2-7
V gene: TRBV29-1
CDR3 protein: CSVTEPDEQYF
CDR3 DNA: TGCAGCGTAACAGAGCCTGACGAGCAGTACTTC

D gene: TRBD2
clone size: few
J gene: TRBJ2-1
V gene: TRBV5-1
CDR3 protein: CASSLAVGSGSKRYNEQFF
CDR3 DNA: TGCGCCAGCAGCTTGGCTGTTGGTAGCGGGAGCAAGAGGTACAATGAGCAGTTCTTC

D gene: TRBD1
clone size: NA
J gene: TRBJ2-5
V gene: TRBV10-3
CDR3 protein: CAISETWTGGSETQYF
CDR3 DNA: TGTGCCATCAGTGAGACCTGGACAGGGGGTTCAGAGACCCAGTACTTC

D gene: NA
clone size: few
J gene: TRBJ1-2
V gene: TRBV20-1
CDR3 protein: CSAQNMAANANYGYTF
CDR3 DNA: TGCAGTGCTCAGAATATGGCGGCGAATGCTAACTATGGCTACACCTTC

D gene: TRBD2
clone size: NA
J gene: TRBJ2-1
V gene: TRBV12-3/TRBV12-4
CDR3 protein: CASVSSGGLYEQFF
CDR3 DNA: TGTGCCAGCGTATCTAGCGGGGGGTTGTATGAGCAGTTCTTC

D gene: NA
clone size: few
J gene: TRBJ2-1
V gene: TRBV20-1
CDR3 protein: CSAEPLRNEQFF
CDR3 DNA: TGCAGTGCTGAGCCCCTTAGGAATGAGCAGTTCTTC

D gene: NA
clone size: NA
J gene: TRBJ2-5
V gene: TRBV7-3
CDR3 protein: CASRDGVTETQYF
CDR3 DNA: TGTGCCAGCAGGGACGGGGTTACGGAGACCCAGTACTTC